This TCR beta chain derives from a study of TIL therapy for anti-PD-1-resistant metastatic lung cancer. There are 14 residues in the CDR3. Germline V gives CDR1 KGHDR, CDR2 SFDVKD. J gave up 0 bases and V 5 bases, and 1 base lay outside the gene matches. The libraries were made with immunoSEQ v3. Libraries were sequenced to 1.5 million to 2.5 million read pairs (survey) or roughly 4.5-6.5 million (deep). Clones were sequenced by immunoSEQ multiplex PCR, and TCRdb holds only the in-frame ones, with some missing. There are about 50,000 clones in the sample; 70% to 90% occur only once, and 5% lies in the top ten. The time point is: pre-treatment sample, taken before nivolumab and TIL therapy.

The material was blood, obtained at baseline. This sequence joins TRBV24-1 and TRBJ2-3, with 7 bases fitting TRBD2. The clonotype originates from a person aged 25 to 85 with non-small cell lung cancer. This CDR3 reads CATSARGSTDTQYF. CDR3 DNA sequence: TGTGCCACCAGTGCGCGGGGGAGCACAGATACGCAGTATTTT.